The sequence of this T cell receptor beta chain was determined in a study of T cell responses to AZD1222 COVID-19 vaccine. Whole-study findings and limits: Vaccination with two AZD1222 doses was followed by a rise in Spike-specific TCR breadth and depth. Clonal diversity was possibly underestimated, and the donors were mostly white British, with more females.

Measured with immunoSEQ multiplex PCR; TCRdb has only the in-frame clones, and not every one. The table has about 130,000 clones, 80% to 90% seen once. V gave up 0 bases and J gave up 4 bases; unmatched junction bases: 3. The CDR3 runs 16 residues. CDR1 and CDR2 from the germline V gene are MNHNS and SASEGT. Remarks on this clone: The antigen remains unidentified.

The sequenced sample was peripheral blood, obtained on day 0 of AZD1222 vaccination. The chain has TRBV6-1 and TRBJ2-3; 11 nucleotides agree with TRBD2. This TCR came from an adult in good health. CDR3 loop: CASSEALAGGPDTQYF. CDR3 nucleotides: TGTGCCAGCAGTGAAGCTCTAGCGGGAGGCCCAGATACGCAGTATTTT.